This T cell receptor (beta chain) appears in the sequencing data of a study of glioma-infiltrating T cells. Notes on the study in general: Non-neoplastic patients had below-expected tissue-blood divergence, while all gliomas exceeded expectation. CDR3 overlap between tissue and blood was very small.

Using RNA template, CDR3s of TCR alpha and beta were amplified with iRepertoire arm-PCR. One-step reverse transcription and amplification started from around 100-400 ng of tissue mRNA or PBMC total RNA. TCRdb ran MiXCR on the multiplex PCR reads and lists one entry per CDR3 protein. The sample holds more than 9,000 distinct CDR3 sequences, about a quarter seen once. This clonotype was counted at least ten times. Its antigen is unidentified. The source material was glioma tissue, nonneoplastic brain tissue, or PBMCs (not recorded which). The clonotype was recovered from a human donor with low-grade glioma or glioblastoma, undergoing nonglioma brain surgery, or in good health (not recorded which).

CDR3 sequence (DNA): TGTGCCAGCAGTTACGGTCCGGGACAGGGTACAGATACGCAGTATTTT. Residues: CASSYGPGQGTDTQYF. The chain is built from TRBV6-2 or TRBV6-3 and TRBJ2-3, with TRBD1 matching 9 bases. Germline values: CDR1 MNHEY, CDR2 SVGEGT. The CDR3 contains 16 residues. J gave up 3 bases and V 2 bases, and 6 bases lay outside the gene matches.